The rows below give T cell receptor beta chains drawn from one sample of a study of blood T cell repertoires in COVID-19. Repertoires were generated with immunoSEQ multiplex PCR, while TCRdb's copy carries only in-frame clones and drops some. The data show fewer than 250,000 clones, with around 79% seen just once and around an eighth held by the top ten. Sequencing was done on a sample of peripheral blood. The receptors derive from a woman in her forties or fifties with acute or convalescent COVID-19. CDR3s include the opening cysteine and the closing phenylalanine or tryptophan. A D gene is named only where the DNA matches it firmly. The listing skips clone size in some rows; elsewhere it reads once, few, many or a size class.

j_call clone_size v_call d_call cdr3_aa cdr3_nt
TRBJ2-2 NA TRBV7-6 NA CASSRGQTTGELFF TGTGCCAGCAGCCGGGGACAAACCACCGGGGAGCTGTTTTTT
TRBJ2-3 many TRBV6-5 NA CASRRGIDADTQYF TGTGCCAGCAGGAGGGGGATTGACGCAGATACGCAGTATTTT
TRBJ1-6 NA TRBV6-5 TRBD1 CASRPDREDNSPLHF TGTGCCAGCAGACCTGACAGGGAGGATAATTCACCCCTCCACTTT
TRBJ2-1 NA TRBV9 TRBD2 CASSAWELADNEQFF TGTGCCAGCAGCGCCTGGGAACTAGCGGACAATGAGCAGTTCTTC
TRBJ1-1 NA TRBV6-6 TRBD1 CASRSTGGTEAFF TGTGCCAGCAGGTCAACAGGGGGAACTGAAGCTTTCTTT
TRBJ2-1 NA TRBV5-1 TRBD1 CASSLQQGGPNEQFF TGCGCCAGCAGCTTGCAACAGGGGGGACCCAATGAGCAGTTCTTC
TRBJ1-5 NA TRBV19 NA CASSQTGLNQPQHF TGTGCCAGTAGCCAAACAGGGCTCAATCAGCCCCAGCATTTT
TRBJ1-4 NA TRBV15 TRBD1 CATSRDSRDRGREKLFF TGTGCCACCAGCAGAGATTCGAGGGACAGGGGTCGGGAAAAACTGTTTTTT
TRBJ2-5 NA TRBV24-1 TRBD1 CATSDPGTGEETQYF TGTGCCACCAGTGATCCCGGGACAGGTGAAGAGACCCAGTACTTC
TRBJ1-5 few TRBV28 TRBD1 CASIVGGDRGQPQHF TGTGCCAGCATCGTCGGGGGGGACAGGGGTCAGCCCCAGCATTTT
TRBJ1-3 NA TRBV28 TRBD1 CASRPTGGVGNTIYF TGTGCCAGCAGGCCAACAGGGGGCGTCGGAAACACCATATATTTT
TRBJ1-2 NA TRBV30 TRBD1 CAWSPKGTGLLYGYTF TGTGCCTGGAGTCCTAAAGGGACAGGCCTCCTCTATGGCTACACCTTC
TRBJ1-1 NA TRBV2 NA CASSGDFTEAFF TGTGCCAGCAGTGGGGACTTCACTGAAGCTTTCTTT
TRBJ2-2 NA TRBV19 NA CASSIGRGPITGELFF TGTGCCAGTAGTATAGGGAGGGGGCCAATCACCGGGGAGCTGTTTTTT
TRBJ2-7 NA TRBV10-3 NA CAINTGTVYEQYF TGTGCCATCAACACAGGGACGGTCTACGAGCAGTACTTC
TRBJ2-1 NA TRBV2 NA CASSESLPYNEQFF TGTGCCAGCAGTGAATCCCTCCCCTACAATGAGCAGTTCTTC
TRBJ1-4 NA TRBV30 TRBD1 CAWSPRQGEKLFF TGTGCCTGGAGCCCCCGACAGGGGGAAAAACTGTTTTTT
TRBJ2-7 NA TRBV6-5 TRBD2 CASSQSGGYEQYF TGTGCCAGCAGTCAGAGCGGGGGGTACGAGCAGTACTTC
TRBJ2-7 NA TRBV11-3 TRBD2 CASSPRTSGGVYEQYF TGTGCCAGCAGCCCACGGACTAGCGGGGGGGTATACGAGCAGTACTTC
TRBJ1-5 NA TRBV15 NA CATSRPRISNQPQHF TGTGCCACCAGCAGGCCGAGGATTAGCAATCAGCCCCAGCATTTT
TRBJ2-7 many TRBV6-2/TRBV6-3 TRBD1 CASSSIGGTSGQGASYEQYF TGTGCCAGCAGTTCTATTGGGGGGACCTCGGGACAGGGGGCTTCCTACGAGCAGTACTTC
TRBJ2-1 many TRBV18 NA CASSPGSQGREEQFF TGTGCCAGCTCACCAGGTTCGCAGGGGAGGGAAGAGCAGTTCTTC
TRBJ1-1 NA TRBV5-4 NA CASSPRTLMNTEAFF TGTGCCAGCAGCCCCAGGACACTCATGAACACTGAAGCTTTCTTT
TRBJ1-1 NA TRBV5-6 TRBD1 CASSPRQGAMNTEAFF TGTGCCAGCAGCCCTCGCCAGGGGGCTATGAACACTGAAGCTTTCTTT
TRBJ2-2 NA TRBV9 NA CASSVAMTSGELFF TGTGCCAGCAGCGTAGCGATGACTTCCGGGGAGCTGTTTTTT
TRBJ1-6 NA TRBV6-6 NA CASRFPETLSPLHF TGTGCCAGCCGGTTTCCCGAGACTCTTTCACCCCTCCACTTT
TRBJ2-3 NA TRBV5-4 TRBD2 CASSHAGGPPDTQYF TGTGCCAGCAGTCACGCGGGGGGACCCCCAGATACGCAGTATTTT
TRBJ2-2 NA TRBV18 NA CASSPGSVNTGELFF TGTGCCAGCTCACCAGGGAGCGTGAACACCGGGGAGCTGTTTTTT
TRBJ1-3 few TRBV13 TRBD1 CASSLRTGRSGNTIYF TGTGCCAGCAGCCTCCGGACAGGGCGCTCTGGAAACACCATATATTTT
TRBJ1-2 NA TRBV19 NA CASIGSGSNGYTF TGTGCCAGTATCGGCTCCGGGAGCAATGGCTACACCTTC
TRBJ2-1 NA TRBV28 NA CASTLRDEQFF TGTGCCAGCACCCTAAGAGATGAGCAGTTCTTC
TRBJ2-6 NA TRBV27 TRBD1 CATRGTGAFGANVLTF TGTGCCACCAGGGGGACAGGGGCTTTTGGAGCCAACGTCCTGACTTTC
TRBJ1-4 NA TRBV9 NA CASSKGGDYNEKLFF TGTGCCAGCAGCAAGGGAGGGGATTATAATGAAAAACTGTTTTTT
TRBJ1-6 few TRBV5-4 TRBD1 CASSLQGQGGSPLHF TGTGCCAGCAGCTTGCAAGGACAGGGAGGCTCACCCCTCCACTTT
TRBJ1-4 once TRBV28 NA CASSVLQGTNEKLFF TGTGCCAGCAGTGTCCTACAGGGAACTAATGAAAAACTGTTTTTT
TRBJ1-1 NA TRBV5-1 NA CASSLETANTEAFF TGCGCCAGCAGCTTGGAAACAGCAAACACTGAAGCTTTCTTT
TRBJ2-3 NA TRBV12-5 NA CASGRGHGTDTQYF TGTGCTAGTGGTCGGGGACACGGCACAGATACGCAGTATTTT
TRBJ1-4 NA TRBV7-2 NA CASSWDFNEKLFF TGTGCCAGCAGCTGGGACTTTAATGAAAAACTGTTTTTT
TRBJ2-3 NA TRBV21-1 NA CASRTGKATHTDTQYF TGTGCCAGCAGGACAGGGAAGGCCACACACACAGATACGCAGTATTTT
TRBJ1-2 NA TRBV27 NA CASSFREGYGYTF TGTGCCAGCAGTTTCCGGGAAGGCTATGGCTACACCTTC
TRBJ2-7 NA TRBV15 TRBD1 CATSRGQGVSEQYF TGTGCCACCAGTCGGGGACAGGGGGTAAGCGAGCAGTACTTC
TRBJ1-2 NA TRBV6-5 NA CASSRQSNYGYTF TGTGCCAGCAGTAGACAGTCTAACTATGGCTACACCTTC
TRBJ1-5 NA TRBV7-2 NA CASSLGGLFNQPQHF TGTGCCAGCAGCTTAGGGGGGCTTTTCAATCAGCCCCAGCATTTT
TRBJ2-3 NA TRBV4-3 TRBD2 CASSQDLILAGVPDTQYF TGCGCCAGCAGCCAAGATCTAATTCTAGCGGGAGTACCAGATACGCAGTATTTT
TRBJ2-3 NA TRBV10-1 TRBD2 CASTRGAGGSTDTQYF TGCGCCAGCACCCGGGGAGCGGGGGGCTCCACAGATACGCAGTATTTT
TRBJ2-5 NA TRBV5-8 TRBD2 CASSSPLAGQETQYF TGTGCCAGCAGCTCCCCTTTAGCGGGGCAAGAGACCCAGTACTTC
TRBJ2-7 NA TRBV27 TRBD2 CASKQLAQTYEQYF TGTGCCAGCAAACAACTAGCGCAAACCTACGAGCAGTACTTC
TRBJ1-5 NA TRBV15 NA CATSRGSGGGPSQPQHF TGTGCCACCAGCAGAGGATCGGGAGGCGGCCCTTCCCAGCCCCAGCATTTT